This T cell receptor beta chain stems from a study of CXCR3-negative and CXCR3-positive naive CD8 T cells. Regarding the study as a whole: Against CXCR3-negative naive cells, CXCR3-positive naive cells showed more hydrophobic TRB CDR3s.

A word on this clonotype: The antigen is undetermined.

Libraries of TRB cDNA were made by 5' RACE and carried UMIs. TCRdb reprocessed the 5' RACE reads and reports one entry per CDR3 protein, with no DNA. This table lists about 63,000 distinct CDR3 sequences. The TCR originated in a human donor in good health. Some clones in this sample may be carry-over from other donors' samples. Sequencing input: naive CXCR3+ CD8+ T cells from blood. Documented subset: CD45RO-CCR7+CD27+CD95- naive CD8+ T cells expressing CXCR3 (TNR3+).

CDR3 region: CASGLPPFSEEKLSF. The rearrangement links TRBV12-5 to TRBJ1-4; TCRdb proposes TRBD1, but this gene call is untestable without DNA. CDR3 length: 15 amino acids. Germline V gene sequence: CDR1 LGHNT, CDR2 FRNRAP.